This entry describes one TCR beta chain. Its matching antigen is unknown. The sample is drawn from a study of T cell responses to AZD1222 COVID-19 vaccine. General observations from the study: Samples come after the peak T cell response, not at day 14.

Sequencing used immunoSEQ multiplex PCR; TCRdb keeps in-frame clones, though not all of them. The data show roughly 180,000 clones, with about 94% seen just once and 7.5% to 10% held by the top ten. Unmatched junction bases numbered 3, after V lost 6 bases and J lost 2 bases. The CDR3 length is 13 residues. The V gene's germline CDR1 is MNHEY and CDR2 SVGAGI. The chain combines TRBV6-5 with TRBJ1-2; 7 positions match TRBD1. The sample in question was peripheral blood, obtained on day 0 of AZD1222 vaccination. The source of this sequence is an adult in good health. The DNA for the CDR3 is TGTGCCAGCAGGAAGACAGGGAACTATGGCTACACCTTC. Its translation is CASRKTGNYGYTF.